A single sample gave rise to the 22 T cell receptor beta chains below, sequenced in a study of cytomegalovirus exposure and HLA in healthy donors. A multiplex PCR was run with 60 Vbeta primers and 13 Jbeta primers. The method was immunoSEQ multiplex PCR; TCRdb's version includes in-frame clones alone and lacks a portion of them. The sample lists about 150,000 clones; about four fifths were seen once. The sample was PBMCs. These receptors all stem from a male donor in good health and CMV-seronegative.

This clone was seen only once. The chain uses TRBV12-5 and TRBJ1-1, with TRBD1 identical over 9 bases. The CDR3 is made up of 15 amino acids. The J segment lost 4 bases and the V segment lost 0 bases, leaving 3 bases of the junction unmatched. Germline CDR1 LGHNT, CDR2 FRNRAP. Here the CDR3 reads CASGLVPTGGTEAFF. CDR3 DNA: TGTGCTAGTGGTTTGGTACCGACAGGGGGCACTGAAGCTTTCTTT.

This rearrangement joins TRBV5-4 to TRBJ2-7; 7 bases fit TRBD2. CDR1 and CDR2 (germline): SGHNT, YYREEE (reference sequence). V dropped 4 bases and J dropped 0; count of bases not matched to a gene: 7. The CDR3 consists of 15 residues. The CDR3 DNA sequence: TGTGCCAGCAGCGCCAGCGGGGTCAGCTCCTACGAGCAGTACTTC. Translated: CASSASGVSSYEQYF.

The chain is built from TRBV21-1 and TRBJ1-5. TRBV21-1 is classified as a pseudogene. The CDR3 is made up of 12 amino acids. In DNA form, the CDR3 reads TGTGCCCAACGCGGGGCAAATCAGCCCCAGCATTTT. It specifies CAQRGANQPQHF.

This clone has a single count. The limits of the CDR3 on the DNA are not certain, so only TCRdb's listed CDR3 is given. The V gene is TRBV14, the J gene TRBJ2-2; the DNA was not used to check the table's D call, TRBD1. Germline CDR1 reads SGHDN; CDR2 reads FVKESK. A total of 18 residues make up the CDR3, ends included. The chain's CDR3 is CASSQEISGQGNTGELFF.

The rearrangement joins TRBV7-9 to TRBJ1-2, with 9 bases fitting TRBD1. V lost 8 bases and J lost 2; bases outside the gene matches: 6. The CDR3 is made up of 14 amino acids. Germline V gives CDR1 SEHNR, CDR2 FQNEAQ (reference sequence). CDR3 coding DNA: TGTGCCAGCTTCCGACAGGGGGGGAACTATGGCTACACCTTC. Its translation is CASFRQGGNYGYTF.

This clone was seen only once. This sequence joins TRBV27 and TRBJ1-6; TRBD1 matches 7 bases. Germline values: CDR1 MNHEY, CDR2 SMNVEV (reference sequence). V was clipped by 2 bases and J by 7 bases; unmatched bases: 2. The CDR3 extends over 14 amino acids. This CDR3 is CASSLEGGNSPLHF. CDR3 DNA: TGTGCCAGCAGTTTAGAAGGGGGCAATTCACCCCTCCACTTT.

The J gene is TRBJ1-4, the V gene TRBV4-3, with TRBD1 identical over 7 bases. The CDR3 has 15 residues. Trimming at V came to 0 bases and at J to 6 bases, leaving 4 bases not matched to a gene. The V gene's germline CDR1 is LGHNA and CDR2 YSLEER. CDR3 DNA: TGCGCCAGCAGCCAAGATCGGGGGACAGATGAAAAACTGTTTTTT. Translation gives CASSQDRGTDEKLFF.

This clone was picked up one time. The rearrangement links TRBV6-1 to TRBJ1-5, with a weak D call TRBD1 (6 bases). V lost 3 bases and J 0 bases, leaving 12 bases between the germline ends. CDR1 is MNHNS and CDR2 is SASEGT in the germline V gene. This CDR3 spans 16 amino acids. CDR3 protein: CASSDLAGASNQPQHF. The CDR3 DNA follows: TGTGCCAGCAGTGATTTGGCAGGGGCTAGCAATCAGCCCCAGCATTTT.

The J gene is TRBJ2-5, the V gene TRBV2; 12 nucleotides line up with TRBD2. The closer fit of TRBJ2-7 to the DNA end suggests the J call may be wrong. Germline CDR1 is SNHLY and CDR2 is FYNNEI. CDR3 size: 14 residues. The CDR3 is CASRTSGDSYEQYF. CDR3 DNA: TGTGCCAGCCGGACTAGCGGGGACTCCTACGAGCAGTACTTC.

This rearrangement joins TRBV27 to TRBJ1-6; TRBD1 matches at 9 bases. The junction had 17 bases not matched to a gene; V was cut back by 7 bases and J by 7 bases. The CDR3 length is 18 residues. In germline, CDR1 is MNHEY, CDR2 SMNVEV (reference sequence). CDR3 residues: CASTPTPPNRGRNSPLHF. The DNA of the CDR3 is TGTGCCAGCACTCCCACCCCCCCAAACAGGGGGCGCAATTCACCCCTCCACTTT.

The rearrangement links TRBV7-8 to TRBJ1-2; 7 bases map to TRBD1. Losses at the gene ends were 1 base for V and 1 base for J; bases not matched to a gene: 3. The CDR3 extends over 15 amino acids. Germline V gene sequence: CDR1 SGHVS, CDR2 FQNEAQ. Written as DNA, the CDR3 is TGTGCCAGCAGCTTAGGGGACAGTCTTAACTATGGCTACACCTTC. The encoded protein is CASSLGDSLNYGYTF.

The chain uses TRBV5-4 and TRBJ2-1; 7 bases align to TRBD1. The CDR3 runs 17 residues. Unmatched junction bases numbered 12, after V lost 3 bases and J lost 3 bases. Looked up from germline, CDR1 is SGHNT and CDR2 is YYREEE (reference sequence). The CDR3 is CASSSSGTAIIYNEQFF. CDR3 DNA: TGTGCCAGCAGCTCCTCTGGGACAGCCATAATCTACAATGAGCAGTTCTTC.

The CDR3 protein is CASSSGRQGAVRTNEKLFF. CDR3 coding DNA: TGTGCCAGCAGTTCCGGAAGACAGGGGGCCGTTCGAACTAATGAAAAACTGTTTTTT. This rearrangement joins TRBV27 to TRBJ1-4, with 10 bases matching TRBD1. V shed 4 bases and J 1 base; nucleotides not matched to a gene: 12. The CDR3 runs 19 residues. Germline V gives CDR1 MNHEY, CDR2 SMNVEV (reference sequence).

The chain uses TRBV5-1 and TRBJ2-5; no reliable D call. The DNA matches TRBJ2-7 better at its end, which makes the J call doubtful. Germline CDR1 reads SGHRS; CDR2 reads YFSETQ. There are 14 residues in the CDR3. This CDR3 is CASSLEQLSYEQYF. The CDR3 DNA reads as TGCGCCAGCAGCTTGGAACAGCTCTCCTACGAGCAGTACTTC.

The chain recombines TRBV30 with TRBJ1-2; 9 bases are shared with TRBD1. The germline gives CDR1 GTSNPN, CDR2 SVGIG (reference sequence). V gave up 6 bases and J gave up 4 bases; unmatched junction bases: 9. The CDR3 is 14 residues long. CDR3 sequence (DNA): TGTGCCTGTAAACCCCGGGACAGGGCCTATGGCTACACCTTC. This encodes CACKPRDRAYGYTF.

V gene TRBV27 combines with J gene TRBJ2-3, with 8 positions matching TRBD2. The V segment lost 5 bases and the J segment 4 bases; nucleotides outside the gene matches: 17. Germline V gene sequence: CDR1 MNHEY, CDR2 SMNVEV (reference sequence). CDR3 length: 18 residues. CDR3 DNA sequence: TGTGCCAGCAGTCCCTTGGTCCTTGCGGGACTAGGGTCAGATACGCAGTATTTT. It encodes CASSPLVLAGLGSDTQYF.

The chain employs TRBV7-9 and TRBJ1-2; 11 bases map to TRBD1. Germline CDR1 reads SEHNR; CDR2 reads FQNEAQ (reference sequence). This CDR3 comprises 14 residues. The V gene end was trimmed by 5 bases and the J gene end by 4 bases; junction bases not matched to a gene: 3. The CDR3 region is CASSSGTGGYGYTF. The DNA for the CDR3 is TGTGCCAGCAGCAGCGGGACAGGGGGCTATGGCTACACCTTC.

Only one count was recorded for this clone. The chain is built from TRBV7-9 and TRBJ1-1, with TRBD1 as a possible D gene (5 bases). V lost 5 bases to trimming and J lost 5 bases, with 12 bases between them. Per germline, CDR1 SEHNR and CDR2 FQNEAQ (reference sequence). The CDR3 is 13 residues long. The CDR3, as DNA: TGTGCCAGCAGCCCACGGGGGGGGACTGAAGCTTTCTTT. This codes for CASSPRGGTEAFF.

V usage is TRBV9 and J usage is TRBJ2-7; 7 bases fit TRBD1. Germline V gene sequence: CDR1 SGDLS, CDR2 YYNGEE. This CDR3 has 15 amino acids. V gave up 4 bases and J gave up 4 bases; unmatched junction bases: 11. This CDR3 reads CASSPHRGSWYEQYF. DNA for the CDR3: TGTGCCAGCAGCCCCCACAGGGGAAGTTGGTACGAGCAGTACTTC.

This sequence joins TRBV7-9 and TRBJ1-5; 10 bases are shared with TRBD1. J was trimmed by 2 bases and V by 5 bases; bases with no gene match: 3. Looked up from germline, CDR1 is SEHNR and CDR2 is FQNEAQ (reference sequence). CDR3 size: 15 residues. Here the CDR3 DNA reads TGTGCCAGCAGCGTCGGACAGGGGGGCAATCAGCCCCAGCATTTT. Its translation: CASSVGQGGNQPQHF. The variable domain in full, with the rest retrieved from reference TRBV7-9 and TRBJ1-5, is DTGVSQNPRHKITKRGQNVTFRCDPISEHNRLYWYRQTLGQGPEFLTYFQNEAQLEKSRLLSDRFSAERPKGSFSTLEIQRTEQGDSAMYLCASSVGQGGNQPQHFGDGTRLSIL.

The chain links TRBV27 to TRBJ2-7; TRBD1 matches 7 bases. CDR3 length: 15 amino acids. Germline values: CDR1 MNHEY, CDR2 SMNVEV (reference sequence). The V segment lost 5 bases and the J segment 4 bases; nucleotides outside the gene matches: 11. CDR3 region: CASSPTGDAGYEQYF. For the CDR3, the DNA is TGTGCCAGCAGTCCAACAGGGGACGCAGGATACGAGCAGTACTTC.

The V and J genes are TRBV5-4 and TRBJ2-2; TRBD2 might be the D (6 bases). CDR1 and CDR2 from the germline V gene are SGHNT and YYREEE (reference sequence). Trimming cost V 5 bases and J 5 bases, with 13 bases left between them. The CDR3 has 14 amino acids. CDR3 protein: CASSPGEKTGELFF. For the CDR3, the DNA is TGTGCCAGCAGTCCGGGGGAGAAAACCGGGGAGCTGTTTTTT.